The source of this T cell receptor (beta chain) is a study of T cells in Graves' hyperthyroidism and ophthalmopathy. Study-wide points: The model's output predicted ophthalmopathy at a median of roughly 6.9 months prior to onset.

This clonotype appeared many times. Its antigen is undetermined. The diagnostic basis comprised clinical symptoms, serum thyroxine and TRAb, thyroid ultrasound and orbital computed tomography. TCR beta CDR3 regions were amplified from RNA. Using the HTBI primer set, a first-round RT-PCR was run on the TCR CDR3. Each CDR3 protein gets one entry after TCRdb re-called the multiplex PCR reads with MiXCR. The sample records approximately 610,000 distinct CDR3 sequences, under 15% being singletons. Germline assignment: CDR1 MDHEN and CDR2 SYDVKM. This CDR3 comprises 13 residues. The ends were cut back, 11 bases at V and 0 bases at J, with 13 bases in the middle.

The sequence was collected from a woman aged 40 to 50 with Graves' ophthalmopathy. The material sequenced was blood. The chain joins TRBV28 to TRBJ1-2, with D possibly being TRBD1 (6 bases). The CDR3 bases are TGTGCCGGGGGGGACAACCCTAACTATGGCTACACCTTC. This translates into CAGGDNPNYGYTF.